The 20 T cell receptor beta chains listed next were all sequenced from one sample in a study. The sorted Tregs were CD4+CD25+CD127-/low cells. TCRdb re-derived calls from the 5' RACE reads in MiXCR, one entry per CDR3 protein. The sample shows approximately 50,000 distinct CDR3 sequences, less than 25% of them seen only once. What was sequenced was tumor-infiltrating Tregs sorted from the breast tumor. These TCRs come from a female donor with breast cancer.

The chain joins TRBV21-1 to TRBJ2-7; the table's D call, TRBD2, was not checked against the DNA. TRBV21-1 counts as a pseudogene. The CDR3 has 19 amino acids. The CDR3 loop is CASSAQGGLADRHLYEQYF. The DNA of the CDR3 is TGTGCCAGCAGCGCTCAAGGGGGACTAGCGGACCGCCACCTCTACGAGCAGTACTTC.

There are many counts of this clonotype. J is TRBJ1-2 and V is TRBV6-5, with 7 bases lining up with TRBD1. CDR3 size: 15 residues. Germline V CDR1 and CDR2: MNHEY, SVGAGI. J gave up 1 base and V 5 bases, and 7 bases lay outside the gene matches. The CDR3 DNA reads TGTGCCAGCAGTCCCGGGACAGCAGATAACTATGGCTACACCTTC. It is translated as CASSPGTADNYGYTF.

This clonotype was counted only a few times. The chain is built from TRBV2 and TRBJ1-3; D is ambiguous. The germline V gene has CDR1 SNHLY and CDR2 FYNNEI. The CDR3 has 11 amino acids. Deletions cut 4 bases from V and 2 bases from J, with 0 bases between. The CDR3: CASSAGNTIYF. The CDR3 DNA is TGTGCCAGCAGTGCTGGAAACACCATATATTTT.

This clonotype showed up just a few times. The chain joins TRBV18 to TRBJ1-2; 7 nucleotides line up with TRBD1. This CDR3 region has 13 residues. Trimming removed 6 bases from V and 7 bases from J; junction bases left unmatched: 8. Germline values: CDR1 KGHSH, CDR2 LQKENI. CDR3 loop: CASSNTGVLGYTF. The CDR3 DNA reads TGTGCCAGCTCGAACACAGGGGTTCTTGGCTACACCTTC.

The CDR3 coding sequence is TGTGCCAGCAGTTATTCGGGGGAAAAACTGTTTTTT. Protein: CASSYSGEKLFF. This sequence joins TRBV28 and TRBJ1-4, with D uncertain. CDR3 length equals 12 residues. Trimming pared 4 bases from V and 8 bases from J, leaving 8 bases between. The germline V gene has CDR1 MDHEN and CDR2 SYDVKM.

For this clonotype: A read error is possible here, since a much larger clone lies one base away. This chain links TRBV12-3 or TRBV12-4 with TRBJ1-6, with D maybe TRBD1 (6 bases). This CDR3 comprises 12 residues. CDR3 sequence reads: CTSSPRGSPLHF. The CDR3 DNA reads as TGTACCAGCAGTCCCAGGGGTTCACCCCTCCACTTT.

A few counts support this clonotype. This rearrangement joins TRBV5-1 to TRBJ2-3, with D perhaps TRBD1 or TRBD2 (5 bases each). This CDR3 has 16 residues. V dropped 4 bases and J dropped 1 base, with 16 bases sitting between them. Germline CDR1 and CDR2: SGHRS and YFSETQ. CDR3 DNA sequence: TGCGCCAGCAGCCCCGGGGCTAACCTTCGCACAGATACGCAGTATTTT. Translated, it gives CASSPGANLRTDTQYF. Combining the CDR3 with reference TRBV5-1 and TRBJ2-3 gives the whole variable domain KAGVTQTPRYLIKTRGQQVTLSCSPISGHRSVSWYQQTPGQGLQFLFEYFSETQRNKGNFPGRFSGRQFSNSRSEMNVSTLELGDSALYLCASSPGANLRTDTQYFGPGTRLTVL.

This chain connects TRBV28 to TRBJ2-6; 7 nucleotides agree with TRBD1. Germline lookup yields CDR1 MDHEN and CDR2 SYDVKM. This CDR3 has 15 residues. J gave up 4 bases and V 6 bases, and 6 bases lay outside the gene matches. The CDR3 here is CASRRTGAGANVLTF. CDR3 sequence (DNA): TGTGCCAGCAGGCGTACAGGGGCCGGGGCCAACGTCCTGACTTTC.

The sample holds many counts of this clonotype. The rearrangement links TRBV5-6 to TRBJ2-1, with 9 bases identical to TRBD2. V trimming: 4 bases; J trimming: 12 bases; junction bases outside the gene matches: 8. The CDR3 length is 13 residues. The germline gives CDR1 SGHDT, CDR2 YYEEEE. The CDR3 region is CASSHLAGSSQFF. The CDR3 DNA reads as TGTGCCAGCAGCCACCTAGCGGGGAGTTCGCAGTTCTTC.

This clonotype has ten or more counts. The gene calls are TRBV20-1 and TRBJ2-7; no definite D call. V was pared by 0 bases and J by 6 bases, with 18 bases between. The CDR3 totals 15 residues. Germline CDR1 is DFQATT and CDR2 is SNEGSKA (reference sequence). CDR3 sequence: CSARESRSSTGEQYF. The CDR3 bases are TGCAGTGCTAGAGAATCCCGTTCATCTACCGGCGAGCAGTACTTC.

The chain carries TRBV4-1 and TRBJ1-1; the D gene is possibly TRBD1 (5 bases). The germline V and J ends were trimmed by 3 bases and 4 bases, with 15 bases remaining between them. This CDR3 has 15 amino acids. Germline V gene data show CDR1 as MGHRA and CDR2 as YSYEKL. This chain's CDR3 is CASSHRGWGATEAFF. For the CDR3, the DNA is TGCGCCAGCAGCCACCGGGGGTGGGGCGCCACTGAAGCTTTCTTT.

This chain joins TRBV4-2 and TRBJ1-1; no reliable D call. The CDR3 runs 15 residues. Per the germline V gene, CDR1 is LGHNA and CDR2 is YNFKEQ. Trimming cost V 0 bases and J 2 bases, with 10 bases left between them. The CDR3 loop reads CASSQDVEINTEAFF. The DNA for the CDR3 is TGTGCCAGCAGCCAAGATGTAGAAATCAACACTGAAGCTTTCTTT.

This clonotype was recorded at least ten times. The V call is TRBV5-1, the J call TRBJ2-1; D is perhaps TRBD1 (5 bases). This CDR3 has 13 residues. Trimming took off 3 bases at V and 8 bases at J, with 12 bases between the two ends. Germline assignment: CDR1 SGHRS and CDR2 YFSETQ. The DNA for the CDR3 is TGCGCCAGCAGCTGGCCTATGACAGATGAGCAGTTCTTC. Protein: CASSWPMTDEQFF.

V is TRBV5-1 and J is TRBJ2-1; TRBD2 agrees at 7 bases. The V and J ends lost 1 base and 6 bases, in that order; junction bases with no gene match: 7. CDR3 length equals 15 residues. The germline gives CDR1 SGHRS, CDR2 YFSETQ. CDR3 nucleotides: TGCGCCAGCAGCTTGTTGGCTAGCGGTGTCAATGAGCAGTTCTTC. It specifies CASSLLASGVNEQFF. The variable domain in full, with the rest retrieved from reference TRBV5-1 and TRBJ2-1, is KAGVTQTPRYLIKTRGQQVTLSCSPISGHRSVSWYQQTPGQGLQFLFEYFSETQRNKGNFPGRFSGRQFSNSRSEMNVSTLELGDSALYLCASSLLASGVNEQFFGPGTRLTVL.

This clonotype was seen a handful of times. This chain links TRBV7-2 with TRBJ2-7; 8 bases match TRBD2. There are 13 residues in the CDR3. V was clipped by 2 bases and J by 7 bases; unmatched bases: 4. Germline V lookup: CDR1 SGHTA, CDR2 FQGNSA. The DNA of the CDR3 is TGTGCCAGCAGCTTAACCGGGAGGGGGGAGCAGTACTTC. As protein: CASSLTGRGEQYF.

This clonotype was observed a few times. The rearrangement joins TRBV7-9 to TRBJ1-1; the match to TRBD1 covers 10 bases. From germline, CDR1 is SEHNR and CDR2 FQNEAQ (reference sequence). V shed 6 bases and J 6 bases; nucleotides not matched to a gene: 10. There are 15 residues in the CDR3. This CDR3 reads CASRAGTGDSAEAFF. The CDR3, as DNA: TGTGCCAGCAGGGCCGGGACAGGGGATTCCGCTGAAGCTTTCTTT. Based on the CDR3 plus reference TRBV7-9 and TRBJ1-1, the full variable domain is DTGVSQNPRHKITKRGQNVTFRCDPISEHNRLYWYRQTLGQGPEFLTYFQNEAQLEKSRLLSDRFSAERPKGSFSTLEIQRTEQGDSAMYLCASRAGTGDSAEAFFGQGTRLTVV.

This clonotype turned up a few times. The chain has TRBV12-3 or TRBV12-4 and TRBJ2-5; D is perhaps TRBD2 (6 bases). V lost 5 bases and J lost 5, with 15 bases in between. The CDR3 is 14 amino acids. The CDR3: CASSLRVRGETQYF. The CDR3 DNA follows: TGTGCCAGCAGTCTCAGGGTCCGGGGGGAGACCCAGTACTTC.

The chain joins TRBV5-4 to TRBJ1-1; 9 nucleotides line up with TRBD1. Germline loops: CDR1 SGHNT, CDR2 YYREEE (reference sequence). With 4 bases clipped from V and 1 base from J, the junction kept 5 bases outside the gene matches. The CDR3 has 15 residues. As DNA, the CDR3 is TGTGCCAGCAGCCCCAGGACAGGGGCGAACACTGAAGCTTTCTTT. It encodes CASSPRTGANTEAFF. The complete variable domain, with remaining parts taken from reference TRBV5-4 and TRBJ1-1, reads ETGVTQSPTHLIKTRGQQVTLRCSSQSGHNTVSWYQQALGQGPQFIFQYYREEENGRGNFPPRFSGLQFPNYSSELNVNALELDDSALYLCASSPRTGANTEAFFGQGTRLTVV.

A note on this clonotype: This may be a read error: a much more frequent sequence differs by one nucleotide. V and J are TRBV7-8 and TRBJ2-5; 10 bases are a match to TRBD2. The germline CDR1 and CDR2 sequences are SGHVS and FQNEAQ. CDR3 size: 15 residues. The CDR3 is CASSLVGTSDQTRYF. Here the CDR3 DNA reads TGTGCCAGCAGCTTAGTCGGGACTAGCGACCAGACCCGGTACTTC.

Details on this clonotype: A read error may explain this, as a much larger clone is one base away. This rearrangement joins TRBV20-1 to TRBJ1-5, with 9 bases aligning to TRBD1. Germline loops: CDR1 DFQATT, CDR2 SNEGSKA (reference sequence). The CDR3 is 15 amino acids. CDR3 protein: CSTRATDRGGQPQHF. DNA for the CDR3: TGCAGTACTAGAGCCACGGACAGGGGCGGACAGCCCCAGCATTTT.